The T cell receptor beta chain under discussion was sequenced for a study of patients and donors after allogeneic stem cell transplantation. Looked up from germline, CDR1 is SGHTA and CDR2 is FQGNSA. CDR3 length: 14 residues. This clonotype showed up just once. One end of the junction does not line up with germline, which may come from a read error. TCRdb called the RT-PCR reads again in MiXCR, with one record for every CDR3 protein. The table records roughly 880,000 distinct CDR3 sequences, 15% to 20% of them present only once. The V gene is TRBV7-2, the J gene TRBJ1-3, with unresolved D. The specimen was blood, either unsorted or a sorted T cell fraction (not recorded which). This receptor was obtained from a human donor who was either an allogeneic HSCT recipient or a stem cell or donor lymphocyte infusion donor (not recorded which). It is not recorded whose cells these are; they may come from a transplant donor. As DNA, the CDR3 is TGTGCCAGCGGAGGACGGAACTCTGTAAACACCATATATTTT. It specifies CASGGRNSVNTIYF.